The clone carrying this T cell receptor beta chain was seen once. Grouping used clinical history reported by participants in a survey and questionnaire. This sample was included in a study of blood T cell repertoires in COVID-19. As for the study in general: Cohort 3 donors counted as recovered after two negative PCRs, clearance, or resolved symptoms. The samples span acute and convalescent COVID-19 from the United States, Italy and Spain.

Assay used: immunoSEQ multiplex PCR; TCRdb lists only in-frame clones, some missing. The table has approximately 200,000 clones, roughly 84% seen once. The CDR3 spans 16 residues. V dropped 8 bases and J dropped 0 bases, with 20 bases sitting between them. CDR1 is MDHEN, CDR2 SYDVKM, per germline. The V and J genes are TRBV28 and TRBJ2-7; weak D call: TRBD2 (6 bases). What was sequenced was PBMCs or T cells enriched from blood (not recorded which). The clonotype originates from a man aged 25 to 45 in a cohort exposed to, infected with or recovered from COVID-19 (not recorded which). The CDR3 protein is CASYGRDGKYSYEQYF. DNA for the CDR3: TGTGCCAGCTATGGGCGGGACGGAAAATACTCCTACGAGCAGTACTTC.